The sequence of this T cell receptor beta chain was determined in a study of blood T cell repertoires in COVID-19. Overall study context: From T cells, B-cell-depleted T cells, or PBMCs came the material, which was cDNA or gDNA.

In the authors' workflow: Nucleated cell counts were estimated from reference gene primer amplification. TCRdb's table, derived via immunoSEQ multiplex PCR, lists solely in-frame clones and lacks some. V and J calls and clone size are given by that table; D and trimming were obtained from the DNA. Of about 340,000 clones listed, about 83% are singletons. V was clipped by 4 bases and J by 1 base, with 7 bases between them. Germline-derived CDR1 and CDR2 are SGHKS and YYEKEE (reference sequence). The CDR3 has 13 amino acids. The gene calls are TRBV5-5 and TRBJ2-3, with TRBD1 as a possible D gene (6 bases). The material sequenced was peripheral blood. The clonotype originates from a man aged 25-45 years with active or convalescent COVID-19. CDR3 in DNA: TGTGCCAGCAGCGAGGGGGGCACAGATACGCAGTATTTT. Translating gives CASSEGGTDTQYF.